A single sample gave rise to the 10 T cell receptor beta chains below, sequenced in a study of robustness of blood B and T cell sequencing listed by TCRdb under 2018. The library was made by PCR. The sample was run on an Illumina MiSeq. cDNA was synthesized with SMARTScribe reverse transcriptase and a 5' template-switch oligo that added a universal priming site. A 12-nucleotide random unique molecular identifier (UMI) was carried by the template-switch oligo, and each cDNA molecule was tagged with this UMI. The raw public data were reprocessed by TCRdb itself: fastp quality trimming at Q25, MiXCR clonotype calling, in-frame beta chains only. One record per CDR3 amino acid sequence lists the most common genes and DNA. The sample table records under 4,500 distinct CDR3 sequences; approximately 54% of these occur just once. The top ten clonotypes cover roughly a quarter of the sample. mRNA, which captures expressed receptors, was used instead of genomic DNA for quantification of TCRbeta repertoires.

The specimen sequenced was peripheral blood. These receptors originate from a human donor in good health.

The V call is TRBV29-1, the J call TRBJ2-2, with 7 bases that match TRBD1. The CDR3 contains 15 residues. V lost 1 base to trimming and J lost 2 bases; unmatched junction nucleotides: 4. CDR1 is SQVTM, CDR2 ANQGSEA, per germline. The CDR3 coding sequence is TGCAGCGTTGAAGTCACAGGGGTAAACACCGGGGAGCTGTTTTTT. Translating gives CSVEVTGVNTGELFF.

This clonotype was picked up one time. An end of the junction does not agree with germline; a read error may underlie this. CDR3 nucleotide sequence: TGTGCCAGCAACTTAACCCCCTTGACAGGCTCTAGCTCTGGAAACACCATATATTTT. The encoded protein is CASNLTPLTGSSSGNTIYF. This chain uses TRBV7-6 with TRBJ1-3, with TRBD1 as a possible D gene (6 bases). Germline CDR1 is SGHVS and CDR2 is FNYEAQ. The CDR3 loop spans 19 amino acids.

This clonotype has more than one count but fewer than ten. The chain carries TRBV30 and TRBJ1-1; 7 nucleotides line up with TRBD1. The CDR3 is 15 residues long. Trimming cost V 3 bases and J 2 bases; bases outside gene matches: 9. CDR1 and CDR2 from the germline V gene are GTSNPN and SVGIG (reference sequence). This CDR3 is CAWRGMTGYNTEAFF. The CDR3 DNA reads TGTGCCTGGAGAGGGATGACAGGGTATAACACTGAAGCTTTCTTT.

CDR3 amino acids: CASSLATSGVDTQYF. In DNA form, the CDR3 reads TGCGCCAGCAGCTTGGCTACTAGCGGGGTCGATACGCAGTATTTT. The chain carries TRBV5-1 and TRBJ2-3; the match to TRBD2 covers 10 bases. Germline trimming cut 0 bases from V and 6 bases from J; bases unmatched to any gene: 4. CDR3 length: 15 amino acids. Germline CDR1 reads SGHRS; CDR2 reads YFSETQ. Supplemented by reference TRBV5-1 and TRBJ2-3, the full variable domain reads KAGVTQTPRYLIKTRGQQVTLSCSPISGHRSVSWYQQTPGQGLQFLFEYFSETQRNKGNFPGRFSGRQFSNSRSEMNVSTLELGDSALYLCASSLATSGVDTQYFGPGTRLTVL.

CDR3 bases: TGTGCCAGCACCCTTAGAGGGCAGGGGGCTTTCGGAGCCACTGAAGCTTTCTTT. Translating it yields CASTLRGQGAFGATEAFF. The chain combines TRBV7-6 with TRBJ1-1; TRBD1 matches 8 bases. This CDR3 is built from 18 residues. The V gene's germline CDR1 is SGHVS and CDR2 FNYEAQ. Germline trimming cut 7 bases from V and 4 bases from J; bases unmatched to any gene: 20.

The V call is TRBV15, the J call TRBJ1-4; D gene ambiguous. This CDR3 comprises 15 residues. CDR1 and CDR2 (germline): LNHNV, YYDKDF (reference sequence). The ends were cut back, 0 bases at V and 5 bases at J, with 10 bases in the middle. The CDR3 protein is CATSREAGKNEKLFF. In nucleotides, the CDR3 is TGTGCCACCAGCAGAGAAGCCGGAAAGAATGAAAAACTGTTTTTT.

The chain is built from TRBV28 and TRBJ2-4; D tentatively reads TRBD1 or TRBD2 (6 bases each). The CDR3 is made up of 17 amino acids. CDR1 and CDR2 (germline): MDHEN, SYDVKM. V lost 7 bases and J 0 bases, leaving 19 bases between the germline ends. In nucleotides, the CDR3 is TGTGCCAGCATCGACCAAACAGGGAGGAGAGCCAAAAACATTCAGTACTTC. Translation: CASIDQTGRRAKNIQYF.

The chain uses TRBV29-1 and TRBJ1-4; no clear D. This CDR3 has 12 residues. CDR1 and CDR2 from the germline V gene are SQVTM and ANQGSEA. Between the trimmed V and J ends, which lost 4 bases and 8 bases, there was a span of 11 bases. This chain's CDR3 is CSVGEGGEKLFF. The CDR3 coding sequence is TGCAGCGTTGGGGAGGGTGGAGAAAAACTGTTTTTT. Combining the CDR3 with reference TRBV29-1 and TRBJ1-4 gives the whole variable domain SAVISQKPSRDICQRGTSLTIQCQVDSQVTMMFWYRQQPGQSLTLIATANQGSEATYESGFVIDKFPISRPNLTFSTLTVSNMSPEDSSIYLCSVGEGGEKLFFGSGTQLSVL.

This clonotype rates as medium-sized. CDR3 sequence (DNA): TGTGCCAGCAGCTTATTGACCGGGACAGGGCACAATGAGCAGTTCTTC. It yields the protein CASSLLTGTGHNEQFF. The gene calls are TRBV9 and TRBJ2-1; 9 bases align to TRBD1. The V gene's germline CDR1 is SGDLS and CDR2 YYNGEE. The trim removed 4 bases at V and 5 bases at J, leaving 10 bases unmatched. The CDR3 covers 16 residues.

V gene TRBV6-1 combines with J gene TRBJ2-7; the match to TRBD1 covers 12 bases. J was trimmed by 7 bases and V by 3 bases; bases with no gene match: 13. There are 17 residues in the CDR3. Germline CDR1 MNHNS, CDR2 SASEGT. The CDR3 is CASSEVTKGQGAKEQYF. CDR3 sequence (DNA): TGTGCCAGCAGTGAGGTGACAAAGGGACAGGGGGCGAAGGAGCAGTACTTC.